These 30 T cell receptor beta chains came from one sample sequenced in a study of blood T cell repertoires in COVID-19. Libraries were prepared by immunoSEQ multiplex PCR; TCRdb keeps only in-frame clonotypes and omits some of them. Here the sample spans 140,000 to 150,000 clones, roughly 79% being singletons. The material sequenced was peripheral blood. These receptors came from a man between 45 and 60 years old with active or convalescent COVID-19.

The chain combines TRBV5-6 with TRBJ2-3, with TRBD2 matching over 10 bases. This CDR3 has 16 amino acids. Germline V CDR1 and CDR2: SGHDT, YYEEEE. V shed 1 base and J 3 bases; nucleotides not matched to a gene: 5. The CDR3 coding sequence is TGTGCCAGCAGCTTGCGCCTAGCGGGAGTGACAGATACGCAGTATTTT. Translation gives CASSLRLAGVTDTQYF.

The chain recombines TRBV2 with TRBJ1-5; possibly TRBD1 for D (5 bases). The CDR3 is 14 residues long. Germline values: CDR1 SNHLY, CDR2 FYNNEI. V dropped 4 bases and J dropped 5 bases, with 12 bases sitting between them. The CDR3 nucleotides read TGTGCCAGCAGTGGTACAGGAAGATATCAGCCCCAGCATTTT. Translating it yields CASSGTGRYQPQHF.

The chain carries TRBV27 and TRBJ2-1; TRBD2 agrees at 7 bases. The CDR3 has 14 amino acids. From germline, CDR1 is MNHEY and CDR2 SMNVEV (reference sequence). Trimming at V came to 8 bases and at J to 6 bases, leaving 10 bases not matched to a gene. Written as DNA, the CDR3 is TGTGCCAGCGCCCTGGGGGGGAGTGGCAATGAGCAGTTCTTC. Its protein is CASALGGSGNEQFF.

The CDR3 DNA reads TGTGCCAGCAGTTATCTAGGACAGGGACGCGCTAATCGTAATCAGCCCCAGCATTTT. Amino acids: CASSYLGQGRANRNQPQHF. The rearrangement uses TRBV6-2 or TRBV6-3 and TRBJ1-5; 8 nucleotides agree with TRBD1. The CDR3 has 19 residues. V lost 3 bases, J lost 4 bases, and 17 bases stayed unmatched. CDR1 and CDR2 (germline): MNHEY, SVGEGT.

DNA of the CDR3: TGTGCCAGCAGCCAAACTTTCAACAGGGGGTGGGGCTCCTACGAGCAGTACTTC. This sequence encodes CASSQTFNRGWGSYEQYF. This chain uses TRBV3-1 (or the pseudogene TRBV3-2) with TRBJ2-7, with TRBD1 identical over 8 bases. The V and J ends lost 2 bases and 0 bases, in that order; junction bases with no gene match: 12. Germline-derived CDR1 and CDR2 are LGHDT and YNNKEL (reference sequence). The CDR3 has 18 residues.

The V call is TRBV5-3, the J call TRBJ2-7; TRBD2 aligns across 7 bases. TRBV5-3 is an ORF; its function is uncertain. V lost 4 bases to trimming and J lost 6 bases; unmatched junction nucleotides: 16. The CDR3 has 16 residues. CDR3 region: CARSPGWAGVASEQYF. Here the CDR3 DNA reads TGTGCCAGAAGCCCGGGATGGGCGGGAGTGGCTTCCGAGCAGTACTTC.

This clone was observed a few times. This sequence joins TRBV3-1 (or the pseudogene TRBV3-2) and TRBJ1-1; 9 positions match TRBD1. V shed 3 bases and J 0 bases; nucleotides not matched to a gene: 8. The germline V gene encodes CDR1 LGHDT and CDR2 YNNKEL (reference sequence). This CDR3 has 17 residues. For the CDR3, the DNA is TGTGCCAGCAGCCATGCCTGGACAGGGGACATGAACACTGAAGCTTTCTTT. This sequence encodes CASSHAWTGDMNTEAFF.

V usage is TRBV7-3 and J usage is TRBJ2-5; TRBD1 aligns across 7 bases. J was trimmed by 4 bases and V by 2 bases; bases with no gene match: 1. The CDR3 has 13 amino acids. From germline, CDR1 is SGHTA and CDR2 FQGTGA. CDR3 region: CASSLAGGETQYF. The CDR3 bases are TGTGCCAGCAGCTTAGCAGGGGGAGAGACCCAGTACTTC.

This clone appeared once. The chain links TRBV6-5 to TRBJ2-7; D may be TRBD2 (5 bases). The ends were cut back, 2 bases at V and 7 bases at J, with 15 bases in the middle. The CDR3 spans 14 residues. CDR1 and CDR2 (germline): MNHEY, SVGAGI. The DNA for the CDR3 is TGTGCCAGCAGTTACACCGGACGGGGTATAGAGCAGTACTTC. Translated, it gives CASSYTGRGIEQYF.

The gene calls are TRBV29-1 and TRBJ2-7; D is undetermined. V was pared by 2 bases and J by 2 bases, with 16 bases between. There are 15 residues in the CDR3. CDR1 SQVTM and CDR2 ANQGSEA come from the germline V gene. The CDR3 sequence: CSVETTLSSAYEQYF. The CDR3 nucleotides are TGCAGCGTTGAAACTACCCTGAGTTCCGCCTACGAGCAGTACTTC.

The V call is TRBV12-5, the J call TRBJ2-2, with TRBD2 as a possible D gene (5 bases). The V gene lost 7 bases and the J gene lost 5 bases, with 11 bases spanning the gap. CDR3 size: 13 residues. CDR1 and CDR2 from the germline V gene are LGHNT and FRNRAP. CDR3 protein: CASAFRETGELFF. For the CDR3, the DNA is TGTGCTAGTGCTTTTAGGGAGACCGGGGAGCTGTTTTTT.

The chain joins TRBV11-2 to TRBJ2-3, with 7 nucleotides matching TRBD2. CDR3 length equals 16 residues. V shed 3 bases, J shed 4 bases, and the junction held 10 bases outside the gene matches. CDR1 is SGHAT, CDR2 FQNNGV, per germline. The CDR3: CASSFPLGEGPDTQYF. For the CDR3, the DNA is TGTGCCAGCAGCTTCCCTTTGGGGGAGGGCCCAGATACGCAGTATTTT. Complete variable domain (other parts from reference TRBV11-2 and TRBJ2-3): EAGVAQSPRYKIIEKRQSVAFWCNPISGHATLYWYQQILGQGPKLLIQFQNNGVVDDSQLPKDRFSAERLKGVDSTLKIQPAKLEDSAVYLCASSFPLGEGPDTQYFGPGTRLTVL.

J is TRBJ2-7 and V is TRBV5-1; 8 nucleotides match TRBD1. CDR3 length equals 14 residues. V was clipped by 1 base and J by 6 bases; unmatched bases: 6. Germline V gene data show CDR1 as SGHRS and CDR2 as YFSETQ. The CDR3 spells CASSLRGQGFEQYF. The CDR3 DNA is TGCGCCAGCAGCTTGCGCGGACAGGGTTTCGAGCAGTACTTC.

This chain links TRBV11-2 with TRBJ2-7, with 9 bases identical to TRBD2. The V gene end was trimmed by 3 bases and the J gene end by 0 bases; junction bases not matched to a gene: 3. The V gene's germline CDR1 is SGHAT and CDR2 FQNNGV. The CDR3 loop spans 15 amino acids. DNA of the CDR3: TGTGCCAGCAGCTTCCATAGCGGGAGCTCCTACGAGCAGTACTTC. This sequence encodes CASSFHSGSSYEQYF.

The chain recombines TRBV9 with TRBJ2-4; tentative D call: TRBD1 (6 bases). This CDR3 is built from 16 residues. Germline V gives CDR1 SGDLS, CDR2 YYNGEE. V lost 5 bases to trimming and J lost 1 base, with 16 bases between them. CDR3 sequence (DNA): TGTGCCAGCAGACCCAGACAGGAGCTGGCCAAAAACATTCAGTACTTC. This encodes CASRPRQELAKNIQYF.

The chain recombines TRBV5-1 with TRBJ2-7; 14 nucleotides align to TRBD2. The CDR3 has 17 residues. V shed 4 bases and J 3 bases; nucleotides not matched to a gene: 9. CDR1 SGHRS and CDR2 YFSETQ come from the germline V gene. In DNA form, the CDR3 reads TGCGCCAGCAGCCCCGGGACTAGCGGGGGAATAAGCTACGAGCAGTACTTC. This gives the protein CASSPGTSGGISYEQYF.

The chain employs TRBV11-2 and TRBJ1-1; TRBD1 agrees at 8 bases. The CDR3 totals 14 residues. Germline CDR1 and CDR2: SGHAT and FQNNGV. The V segment lost 2 bases and the J segment 7 bases; nucleotides outside the gene matches: 6. CDR3 region: CASSLQGQANEAFF. DNA of the CDR3: TGTGCCAGCAGCTTACAGGGACAGGCGAATGAAGCTTTCTTT.

The chain couples TRBV18 to TRBJ1-4; D remains unclear. Trimming left V 5 bases short and J 2 bases short, with 12 bases between. Germline CDR1 reads KGHSH; CDR2 reads LQKENI. This CDR3 has 15 amino acids. The CDR3: CASSTIGGTNEKLFF. In DNA, the CDR3 is TGTGCCAGCTCAACTATCGGAGGGACTAATGAAAAACTGTTTTTT. The full variable domain, rest sourced from reference TRBV18 and TRBJ1-4, is NAGVMQNPRHLVRRRGQEARLRCSPMKGHSHVYWYRQLPEEGLKFMVYLQKENIIDESGMPKERFSAEFPKEGPSILRIQQVVRGDSAAYFCASSTIGGTNEKLFFGSGTQLSVL.

The table lists this clone with a count of one. The V and J genes are TRBV27 and TRBJ2-5, with TRBD1 matching 7 bases. With V trimmed by 4 bases and J by 2 bases, 13 bases remained unmatched. The CDR3 length is 17 residues. Per germline, CDR1 MNHEY and CDR2 SMNVEV (reference sequence). The CDR3 region is CASSSQPTGKKQETQYF. CDR3 nucleotides: TGTGCCAGCAGTTCTCAGCCGACAGGGAAAAAACAAGAGACCCAGTACTTC.

The gene calls are TRBV11-2 and TRBJ2-7; the D gene is possibly TRBD1 (5 bases). Trimming stripped 5 bases from V and 2 bases from J, with 10 bases between. The CDR3 totals 13 residues. Germline lookup yields CDR1 SGHAT and CDR2 FQNNGV. The CDR3 region has the DNA TGTGCCAGCAGCATAAGGGGCCCCTACGAGCAGTACTTC. Protein sequence: CASSIRGPYEQYF.

The chain combines TRBV19 with TRBJ1-5, with TRBD1 matching over 10 bases. This CDR3 is built from 15 residues. The germline gives CDR1 LNHDA, CDR2 SQIVND (reference sequence). The V and J ends lost 6 bases and 7 bases, in that order; junction bases with no gene match: 9. CDR3 in DNA: TGTGCCAGTAGCCCCCCGACAGGGGGCATGCAGCCCCAGCATTTT. Translation: CASSPPTGGMQPQHF.

The rearrangement uses TRBV19 and TRBJ2-1; D is perhaps TRBD1 (6 bases). Per the germline V gene, CDR1 is LNHDA and CDR2 is SQIVND (reference sequence). This CDR3 region has 15 residues. The V and J ends lost 7 bases and 4 bases respectively, with 17 bases between them. The CDR3 region is CASTPRDTLYNEQFF. The CDR3 DNA is TGTGCCAGTACCCCCCGGGACACATTATACAATGAGCAGTTCTTC.

V usage is TRBV5-1 and J usage is TRBJ1-2, with D tentatively TRBD1 (5 bases). Germline CDR1 reads SGHRS; CDR2 reads YFSETQ. The CDR3 runs to 15 residues. With 5 bases removed from V and 4 bases from J, the gap between germline ends came to 18 bases. The CDR3 protein is CASSTDRQEVYGYTF. Written as DNA, the CDR3 is TGCGCCAGCAGTACCGACAGACAAGAGGTCTATGGCTACACCTTC.

The rearrangement links TRBV7-9 to TRBJ1-2; 7 nucleotides align to TRBD1. Germline V gene sequence: CDR1 SEHNR, CDR2 FQNEAQ (reference sequence). The CDR3 extends over 15 amino acids. With 3 bases clipped from V and 0 bases from J, the junction kept 4 bases outside the gene matches. CDR3 region: CASSFAGTANYGYTF. CDR3 sequence (DNA): TGTGCCAGCAGCTTTGCCGGGACAGCTAACTATGGCTACACCTTC.

The chain uses TRBV15 and TRBJ1-5, with D unclear. The germline V gene has CDR1 LNHNV and CDR2 YYDKDF (reference sequence). V dropped 4 bases and J dropped 1 base, with 11 bases sitting between them. The CDR3 spans 15 residues. CDR3 DNA: TGTGCCACCAGCACTCTACGCGGGAGCAATCAGCCCCAGCATTTT. This sequence encodes CATSTLRGSNQPQHF.

This clone was seen only a few times. CDR3 in amino acids: CASTPGTSGSATQYF. The CDR3, as DNA: TGTGCCAGCACACCTGGGACATCTGGTTCAGCTACGCAGTATTTT. The chain employs TRBV11-2 and TRBJ2-3; a weak D match, TRBD1 (6 bases). The CDR3 totals 15 residues. Germline V gives CDR1 SGHAT, CDR2 FQNNGV. Deletions cut 7 bases from V and 8 bases from J, with 22 bases between.

The V gene is TRBV7-2, the J gene TRBJ1-2; D is possibly TRBD1 (6 bases). Germline V gives CDR1 SGHTA, CDR2 FQGNSA. V lost 6 bases and J lost 3, with 17 bases in between. There are 15 residues in the CDR3. CDR3 nucleotide sequence: TGTGCCAGCAGTTACGGCGGGGGGGCGGACTATGGCTACACCTTC. Protein: CASSYGGGADYGYTF. Full variable domain (rest looked up from reference TRBV7-2 and TRBJ1-2): GAGVSQSPSNKVTEKGKDVELRCDPISGHTALYWYRQSLGQGLEFLIYFQGNSAPDKSGLPSDRFSAERTGGSVSTLTIQRTQQEDSAVYLCASSYGGGADYGYTFGSGTRLTVV.

The chain links TRBV3-1 (or the pseudogene TRBV3-2) to TRBJ2-7; TRBD1 agrees at 8 bases. This CDR3 is 13 amino acids long. The germline CDR1 and CDR2 sequences are LGHDT and YNNKEL (reference sequence). V was pared by 4 bases and J by 12 bases, with 11 bases of the junction left unmatched. The CDR3 nucleotides read TGTGCCAGCAGCCTGAGAGGGACAGGAAGTTTGTACTTC. Protein: CASSLRGTGSLYF.

J is TRBJ2-2 and V is TRBV6-2 or TRBV6-3; 8 positions match TRBD2. Germline CDR1 and CDR2: MNHEY and SVGEGT. This CDR3 is built from 17 residues. Germline trimming cut 2 bases from V and 4 bases from J; bases unmatched to any gene: 9. The CDR3 coding sequence is TGTGCCAGCAGTTACCCCTCATTCGCGGGAGGCACCGGGGAGCTGTTTTTT. As protein: CASSYPSFAGGTGELFF.

The CDR3 protein is CASSLQQNTEAFF. CDR3 sequence (DNA): TGTGCCAGCAGTTTGCAACAGAACACTGAAGCTTTCTTT. The chain uses TRBV27 and TRBJ1-1; D not certain. V shed 3 bases and J shed 1 base, with 6 bases lying between them. The CDR3 consists of 13 residues. Germline CDR1 MNHEY, CDR2 SMNVEV (reference sequence).